These 19 T cell receptor beta chains share one sample of origin, sequenced in a study of regulatory T cells in long-lasting Graves disease listed by TCRdb under 2021. Interpreted using the paper, the time point label stands for: newly diagnosed GD, antithyroid drugs for less than 3 months. For both TCR sequencing and RNA sequencing, RNA was extracted from PBMCs in TRIzol. Preparation of the library involved multiplex PCR. The sample was run on an Illumina HiSeq 4000. iRepertoire HTBI primers and Arm-PCR amplification of CDR3 regions were used to construct TCR beta libraries. Through fastp at Q25 and MiXCR, TCRdb rebuilt clones from the public reads, retaining in-frame beta chains. When rows share a CDR3 protein, they turn into one entry using the most common DNA and genes. This sample has roughly 420,000 distinct CDR3 sequences in its table, and 16% of those were observed once. The ten largest account for 20% to 25% of the sample.

This sample was shared with a second study, whose subject was T cells in Graves' hyperthyroidism and ophthalmopathy.

The material was peripheral blood mononuclear cells (PBMCs), obtained at new diagnosis, from a patient treated with antithyroid drugs. The receptors stem from a woman in her late teens or twenties with Graves disease. Donor details come from another sample of the same person, matched by shared clones.

This clonotype was seen many times. The chain has TRBV28 and TRBJ2-7; TRBD1 aligns across 7 bases. V trimming: 3 bases; J trimming: 6 bases; junction bases outside the gene matches: 8. The CDR3 consists of 14 residues. CDR1 and CDR2 from the germline V gene are MDHEN and SYDVKM. The CDR3 region has the DNA TGTGCCAGCAGTTTGGAGCACAGGGGCTTCGAGCAGTACTTC. Its translation: CASSLEHRGFEQYF. The whole variable domain, filled in from reference TRBV28 and TRBJ2-7, reads DVKVTQSSRYLVKRTGEKVFLECVQDMDHENMFWYRQDPGLGLRLIYFSYDVKMKEKGDIPEGYSVSREKKERFSLILESASTNQTSMYLCASSLEHRGFEQYFGPGTRLTVT.

The V gene is TRBV20-1, the J gene TRBJ2-3; a weak D match, TRBD1 (6 bases). V dropped 3 bases and J dropped 2 bases, with 18 bases sitting between them. Per the germline V gene, CDR1 is DFQATT and CDR2 is SNEGSKA (reference sequence). This CDR3 region has 16 residues. The CDR3 protein is CSASNVGQLLTDTQYF. As DNA, the CDR3 is TGCAGTGCTAGCAACGTCGGACAGCTACTCACAGATACGCAGTATTTT.

A remark on this clonotype: Possible read error: a much larger clone is one base away. V usage is TRBV20-1 and J usage is TRBJ2-2, with 9 positions matching TRBD2. The CDR3 length is 14 residues. Looked up from germline, CDR1 is DFQATT and CDR2 is SNEGSKA (reference sequence). In DNA, the CDR3 is TGCAGTGCTGTGGCTAGCGGGAACATCGGGGAGCTGTTTTTT. This encodes CSAVASGNIGELFF.

This clonotype was recorded at least ten times. The V and J genes are TRBV13 and TRBJ2-1; 8 bases fit TRBD2. The CDR3 spans 13 residues. The ends lost 4 bases at V and 8 bases at J; junction bases unmatched: 4. Germline V gene lookup returns CDR1 PRHDT and CDR2 FYEKMQ (reference sequence). The CDR3 loop reads CASSYPTSDEQFF. CDR3 DNA: TGTGCCAGCAGCTACCCGACTAGCGATGAGCAGTTCTTC.

The chain recombines TRBV7-9 with TRBJ2-3, with D perhaps matching TRBD2 (6 bases). CDR3 length: 17 amino acids. Germline assignment: CDR1 SEHNR and CDR2 FQNEAQ (reference sequence). The V end was cut by 1 base, the J end by 2 bases, with 16 bases between. This CDR3 reads CASSLGVVGGDTDTQYF. The CDR3, as DNA: TGTGCCAGCAGCTTAGGGGTAGTGGGAGGCGACACAGATACGCAGTATTTT.

The chain is built from TRBV20-1 and TRBJ2-2; D perhaps matches TRBD2 (7 bases). Per the germline V gene, CDR1 is DFQATT and CDR2 is SNEGSKA (reference sequence). V was cut by 6 bases and J by 2 bases, with 13 bases left in between. CDR3 size: 14 residues. The CDR3 region is CSAARGGNTGELFF. CDR3 nucleotides: TGCAGTGCAGCAAGGGGGGGTAACACCGGGGAGCTGTTTTTT.

This clonotype occurred a few times. This clone may be a read error of a much larger clone one base away. V usage is TRBV6-5 and J usage is TRBJ1-1; 7 nucleotides align to TRBD1. CDR1 and CDR2 (germline): MNHEY, SVGAGI. This CDR3 region has 14 residues. The CDR3 bases are TGTGCCAGCAGTTCCGGGACAGCGAACGCTGAAGCTTTCTTT. This codes for CASSSGTANAEAFF.

On this clonotype: The junction departs from germline at one end; a sequencing error may be responsible. This chain links TRBV5-1 with TRBJ2-7; D gene uncertain. The CDR3 has 15 amino acids. Germline CDR1 reads SGHRS; CDR2 reads YFSETQ. Written as DNA, the CDR3 is TGCGCCAGCAGCTTGACAGCCGAGAGCTCCTACGAGCAGGACTTC. Translation: CASSLTAESSYEQDF.

Regarding this clonotype: A single base separates this from a much larger clone, so it may be a read error. The chain recombines TRBV11-2 with TRBJ2-1, with TRBD2 identical over 12 bases. The germline V gene has CDR1 SGHAT and CDR2 FQNNGV. This CDR3 has 15 residues. V lost 4 bases, J lost 5 bases, and 3 bases stayed unmatched. The chain's CDR3 is CASSSRLAGDNEQFF. For the CDR3, the DNA is TGTGCCAGCAGCTCCCGACTAGCGGGAGACAATGAGCAGTTCTTC.

The chain links TRBV5-1 to TRBJ2-2; D gene ambiguous. The CDR3 covers 15 residues. Germline V lookup: CDR1 SGHRS, CDR2 YFSETQ. With 5 bases removed from V and 5 bases from J, the gap between germline ends came to 16 bases. CDR3 coding DNA: TGCGCCAGCAGGACCACCTGGGCCCTAACCGGGGAGCTGTTTTTT. Translation: CASRTTWALTGELFF.

This clonotype was found many times. This chain links TRBV6-1 with TRBJ2-7; D uncertain. Germline V gene data show CDR1 as MNHNS and CDR2 as SASEGT. The CDR3 loop spans 13 amino acids. Trimming removed 6 bases at V and 2 bases at J, with 11 bases between. The CDR3 reads CASSREGTYEQYF. DNA of the CDR3: TGTGCCAGCAGCCGTGAAGGGACCTACGAGCAGTACTTC.

A note on this clonotype: An end of the junction differs from the germline gene, which may be a read error. V is TRBV29-1 and J is TRBJ1-5; no clear D. Germline values: CDR1 SQVTM, CDR2 ANQGSEA. The CDR3 contains 12 residues. CDR3: CSVQEGGQPQHF. For the CDR3, the DNA is TGCAGCGTTCAAGAAGGTGGACAGCCCCAGCATTTT.

This sequence joins TRBV24-1 and TRBJ2-1; 7 nucleotides line up with TRBD1. Germline V gives CDR1 KGHDR, CDR2 SFDVKD. The CDR3 totals 17 residues. The ends lost 3 bases at V and 4 bases at J; junction bases unmatched: 11. The DNA of the CDR3 is TGTGCCACCAGTGATGGACACCGGGACAGAACATACAATGAGCAGTTCTTC. Translated, it gives CATSDGHRDRTYNEQFF.

V gene TRBV12-3 or TRBV12-4 combines with J gene TRBJ2-7; 9 bases are a match to TRBD1. V lost 5 bases, J lost 4 bases, and 12 bases stayed unmatched. CDR3 size: 16 residues. CDR3 nucleotides: TGTGCCAGCAGTCCGGGCGCGACAGGGGGTCTTTACGAGCAGTACTTC. Protein sequence: CASSPGATGGLYEQYF.

This chain joins TRBV28 and TRBJ2-6; weak D call: TRBD2 (6 bases). The CDR3 sequence is 17 residues long. V gave up 5 bases and J gave up 4 bases, with 18 bases separating them. CDR1 is MDHEN and CDR2 is SYDVKM in the germline V gene. The CDR3: CASSLGGVGVGANVLTF. The DNA for the CDR3 is TGTGCCAGCAGTCTAGGAGGGGTAGGAGTAGGGGCCAACGTCCTGACTTTC. The whole variable domain, filled in from reference TRBV28 and TRBJ2-6, reads DVKVTQSSRYLVKRTGEKVFLECVQDMDHENMFWYRQDPGLGLRLIYFSYDVKMKEKGDIPEGYSVSREKKERFSLILESASTNQTSMYLCASSLGGVGVGANVLTFGAGSRLTVL.

V and J are TRBV3-1 and TRBJ1-1, with D perhaps TRBD1 (6 bases). The CDR3 loop spans 14 amino acids. V was cut by 6 bases and J by 4 bases, with 15 bases left in between. Germline CDR1 and CDR2: LGHDT and YNNKEL (reference sequence). CDR3: CASSPGAWGTEAFF. CDR3 in DNA: TGTGCCAGCAGTCCAGGGGCCTGGGGCACTGAAGCTTTCTTT. The entire variable domain, with the rest obtained from reference TRBV3-1 and TRBJ1-1, is as follows: DTAVSQTPKYLVTQMGNDKSIKCEQNLGHDTMYWYKQDSKKFLKIMFSYNNKELIINETVPNRFSPKSPDKAHLNLHINSLELGDSAVYFCASSPGAWGTEAFFGQGTRLTVV.

This clonotype has more than one count but fewer than ten. The chain uses TRBV20-1 and TRBJ2-2, with D uncertain. V gave up 3 bases and J gave up 4 bases, with 3 bases separating them. Germline CDR1 DFQATT, CDR2 SNEGSKA (reference sequence). The CDR3 has 11 residues. CDR3 residues: CSARSTGELFF. The CDR3 DNA follows: TGCAGTGCTAGGAGCACCGGGGAGCTGTTTTTT.

Notes on this clonotype: A much larger clone is a single base away; this may be a read error. The CDR3 carries no conserved terminal phenylalanine or tryptophan, so it likely arises from a read error. The V gene is TRBV28, the J gene TRBJ2-4; D remains ambiguous. The CDR3 has 13 amino acids. The V end lost 3 bases, the J end lost 0 bases, and 3 bases lay between the germline ends. Germline CDR1 reads MDHEN; CDR2 reads SYDVKM. CDR3 loop: CASSLVAKNIQYL. CDR3 coding DNA: TGTGCCAGCAGTTTGGTAGCCAAAAACATTCAGTACCTC.

This clonotype was seen many times. V gene TRBV3-1 combines with J gene TRBJ1-1; TRBD1 is a possible D gene (6 bases). Trimming removed 1 base at V and 8 bases at J, with 11 bases between. From germline, CDR1 is LGHDT and CDR2 YNNKEL (reference sequence). The CDR3 extends over 13 amino acids. Here the CDR3 reads CASSQVGGPEAFF. CDR3 nucleotide sequence: TGTGCCAGCAGCCAAGTCGGGGGGCCCGAAGCTTTCTTT.